These T cell receptor beta chains were read from a single sample in a study of T cell responses to AZD1222 COVID-19 vaccine. Repertoires were generated with immunoSEQ multiplex PCR, while TCRdb's copy carries only in-frame clones and drops some. Of 65,000 to 85,000 clones in the sample, under 90% were seen once. Sample: peripheral blood, taken on day 0 of AZD1222 vaccination. The receptor set was obtained from an adult in good health. The CDR3 runs from the conserved cysteine through the conserved F or W. The D gene is left open where the match is weak. A row's size may be missing; if present it is once, few, many or a size class.

len: 16; j_gene: TRBJ2-1; d_gene: TRBD2; abundance: NA; v_gene: TRBV28; CDR3aa: CASSLPPGGGGREQFF; CDR3nt: TGTGCCAGCAGTTTACCGCCGGGCGGGGGAGGTCGCGAGCAGTTCTTC
len: 11; j_gene: TRBJ1-2; d_gene: NA; abundance: NA; v_gene: TRBV11-2; CDR3aa: CASSLSIGYTF; CDR3nt: TGTGCCAGCAGCCTAAGTATCGGCTACACCTTC
len: 17; j_gene: TRBJ2-7; d_gene: NA; abundance: NA; v_gene: TRBV9; CDR3aa: CASSVGDGAWIPYEQYF; CDR3nt: TGTGCCAGCAGCGTAGGTGACGGGGCGTGGATCCCCTACGAGCAGTACTTC
len: 18; j_gene: TRBJ2-3; d_gene: TRBD2; abundance: medium-sized; v_gene: TRBV4-1; CDR3aa: CASSQDTSGEASADTQYF; CDR3nt: TGCGCCAGCAGCCAAGATACTAGCGGGGAAGCGAGCGCAGATACGCAGTATTTT
len: 11; j_gene: TRBJ1-5; d_gene: NA; abundance: NA; v_gene: TRBV20-1; CDR3aa: CSALTGQPQHF; CDR3nt: TGCAGTGCCCTCACGGGGCAGCCCCAGCATTTT
len: 15; j_gene: TRBJ2-2; d_gene: NA; abundance: NA; v_gene: TRBV28; CDR3aa: CASSPQGSNTGELFF; CDR3nt: TGTGCCAGCAGTCCCCAGGGATCGAACACCGGGGAGCTGTTTTTT
len: 15; j_gene: TRBJ1-1; d_gene: TRBD1; abundance: NA; v_gene: TRBV18; CDR3aa: CASSPRTGGDTEAFF; CDR3nt: TGTGCCAGCTCACCCCGGACAGGGGGCGACACTGAAGCTTTCTTT
len: 14; j_gene: TRBJ2-3; d_gene: NA; abundance: NA; v_gene: TRBV7-2; CDR3aa: CASSFSTATDTQYF; CDR3nt: TGTGCCAGCAGCTTCTCGACAGCTACAGATACGCAGTATTTT
len: 14; j_gene: TRBJ1-6; d_gene: NA; abundance: NA; v_gene: TRBV30; CDR3aa: CAWSEMLGNSPLHF; CDR3nt: TGTGCCTGGAGTGAGATGCTTGGTAATTCACCCCTCCACTTT
len: 15; j_gene: TRBJ2-7; d_gene: TRBD2; abundance: NA; v_gene: TRBV28; CDR3aa: CASSIRGGTISEQYF; CDR3nt: TGTGCCAGCAGTATCCGGGGGGGGACAATCTCCGAGCAGTACTTC
len: 13; j_gene: TRBJ1-1; d_gene: NA; abundance: NA; v_gene: TRBV29-1; CDR3aa: CSVGQHMNTEAFF; CDR3nt: TGCAGCGTTGGACAGCATATGAACACTGAAGCTTTCTTT
len: 19; j_gene: TRBJ2-7; d_gene: NA; abundance: NA; v_gene: TRBV1; CDR3aa: CTSSQDPKIDRGLPYEQYF; CDR3nt: TGCACCAGCAGCCAAGATCCGAAAATTGACAGGGGGCTTCCCTACGAGCAGTACTTC
len: 18; j_gene: TRBJ1-2; d_gene: NA; abundance: NA; v_gene: TRBV5-6; CDR3aa: CASSLRGFSPGRNYGYTF; CDR3nt: TGTGCCAGCAGCTTGAGGGGTTTTAGTCCAGGGAGGAACTATGGCTACACCTTC
len: 14; j_gene: TRBJ1-6; d_gene: NA; abundance: NA; v_gene: TRBV4-3; CDR3aa: CASSQGQLHSPLHF; CDR3nt: TGCGCCAGCAGCCAAGGACAGCTCCATTCACCCCTCCACTTT
len: 16; j_gene: TRBJ1-2; d_gene: NA; abundance: NA; v_gene: TRBV7-9; CDR3aa: CASSSGTEQRIYGYTF; CDR3nt: TGTGCCAGCAGCTCCGGGACTGAGCAAAGGATCTATGGCTACACCTTC
len: 13; j_gene: TRBJ2-7; d_gene: NA; abundance: NA; v_gene: TRBV5-4; CDR3aa: CASSLGSSYEQYF; CDR3nt: TGTGCCAGCAGCTTGGGAAGCTCCTACGAGCAGTACTTC
len: 13; j_gene: TRBJ1-1; d_gene: NA; abundance: many; v_gene: TRBV7-8; CDR3aa: CASSLEEGRRAFF; CDR3nt: TGTGCCAGCAGCTTAGAAGAGGGGAGGAGGGCTTTCTTT
len: 15; j_gene: TRBJ1-2; d_gene: NA; abundance: NA; v_gene: TRBV5-4; CDR3aa: CASSFSPPGTDGYTF; CDR3nt: TGTGCCAGCAGCTTCTCCCCACCAGGAACCGATGGCTACACCTTC
len: 13; j_gene: TRBJ2-7; d_gene: TRBD1; abundance: NA; v_gene: TRBV18; CDR3aa: CASSLLGQGEQYF; CDR3nt: TGTGCCAGCTCACTCCTAGGACAGGGCGAGCAGTACTTC
len: 14; j_gene: TRBJ1-2; d_gene: TRBD1; abundance: NA; v_gene: TRBV3-1/TRBV3-2; CDR3aa: CASSQDSGTAGYTF; CDR3nt: TGTGCCAGCAGCCAAGATAGCGGGACAGCTGGCTACACCTTC
len: 16; j_gene: TRBJ2-3; d_gene: NA; abundance: NA; v_gene: TRBV5-4; CDR3aa: CASSWRSSPETDTQYF; CDR3nt: TGTGCCAGCAGCTGGAGGTCGTCCCCGGAGACAGATACGCAGTATTTT
len: 16; j_gene: TRBJ2-1; d_gene: NA; abundance: NA; v_gene: TRBV6-5; CDR3aa: CASSFDPGNSYNEQFF; CDR3nt: TGTGCCAGCAGTTTCGACCCGGGGAACTCCTACAATGAGCAGTTCTTC
len: 16; j_gene: TRBJ1-1; d_gene: TRBD1; abundance: NA; v_gene: TRBV5-1; CDR3aa: CASSSTGVSSNTEAFF; CDR3nt: TGCGCCAGCAGCTCGACAGGGGTGAGTTCGAACACTGAAGCTTTCTTT
len: 15; j_gene: TRBJ2-2; d_gene: TRBD2; abundance: NA; v_gene: TRBV7-3; CDR3aa: CASSLSSGSTGELFF; CDR3nt: TGTGCCAGCAGCTTATCAAGCGGGAGCACCGGGGAGCTGTTTTTT
len: 13; j_gene: TRBJ1-1; d_gene: NA; abundance: NA; v_gene: TRBV4-1; CDR3aa: CASSQGSNTEAFF; CDR3nt: TGCGCCAGCAGCCAAGGCTCGAACACTGAAGCTTTCTTT
len: 16; j_gene: TRBJ1-2; d_gene: NA; abundance: NA; v_gene: TRBV9; CDR3aa: CASSPSSDSSFYGYTF; CDR3nt: TGTGCCAGCAGCCCTTCATCGGACAGCTCCTTCTATGGCTACACCTTC
len: 12; j_gene: TRBJ1-6; d_gene: NA; abundance: once; v_gene: TRBV11-2; CDR3aa: CASSLWNSPLHF; CDR3nt: TGTGCCAGCAGCTTGTGGAATTCACCCCTCCACTTT
len: 15; j_gene: TRBJ1-1; d_gene: NA; abundance: NA; v_gene: TRBV18; CDR3aa: CASSLTGPARTEAFF; CDR3nt: TGTGCCAGCTCACTGACTGGGCCAGCTCGCACTGAAGCTTTCTTT
len: 12; j_gene: TRBJ1-2; d_gene: NA; abundance: NA; v_gene: TRBV6-5; CDR3aa: CASRPQGSGYTF; CDR3nt: TGTGCCAGCAGACCGCAGGGATCTGGCTACACCTTC
len: 15; j_gene: TRBJ1-3; d_gene: NA; abundance: NA; v_gene: TRBV3-1/TRBV3-2; CDR3aa: CASSRTILSGNTIYF; CDR3nt: TGTGCCAGCAGCCGAACCATACTCTCTGGAAACACCATATATTTT
len: 14; j_gene: TRBJ1-2; d_gene: NA; abundance: NA; v_gene: TRBV5-1; CDR3aa: CASSPPGGIYGYTF; CDR3nt: TGCGCCAGCAGCCCCCCCGGCGGTATTTATGGCTACACCTTC
len: 16; j_gene: TRBJ2-1; d_gene: TRBD2; abundance: few; v_gene: TRBV28; CDR3aa: CASSFLSGGLYNEQFF; CDR3nt: TGTGCCAGCAGTTTCTTAAGCGGGGGGCTTTACAATGAGCAGTTCTTC
len: 14; j_gene: TRBJ2-7; d_gene: TRBD1; abundance: NA; v_gene: TRBV27; CDR3aa: CASSFFPGGYEQYF; CDR3nt: TGTGCCAGCAGTTTTTTCCCAGGGGGTTACGAGCAGTACTTC
len: 13; j_gene: TRBJ1-5; d_gene: NA; abundance: once; v_gene: TRBV12-3/TRBV12-4; CDR3aa: CASSLFSNQPQHF; CDR3nt: TGTGCCAGCAGTCTCTTTAGCAATCAGCCCCAGCATTTT
len: 12; j_gene: TRBJ1-5; d_gene: NA; abundance: NA; v_gene: TRBV28; CDR3aa: CASSLELEPQHF; CDR3nt: TGTGCCAGCAGTTTGGAGCTCGAGCCCCAGCATTTT
len: 19; j_gene: TRBJ2-6; d_gene: TRBD2; abundance: NA; v_gene: TRBV11-2; CDR3aa: CASSATGLAGDSGANVLTF; CDR3nt: TGTGCCAGCAGCGCCACGGGACTAGCGGGGGACTCTGGGGCCAACGTCCTGACTTTC
len: 17; j_gene: TRBJ1-2; d_gene: TRBD1; abundance: NA; v_gene: TRBV7-9; CDR3aa: CASTLGLGDRDYYGYTF; CDR3nt: TGTGCCAGCACCCTAGGTCTGGGGGACAGGGATTACTATGGCTACACCTTC
len: 12; j_gene: TRBJ1-3; d_gene: NA; abundance: NA; v_gene: TRBV12-3/TRBV12-4; CDR3aa: CASSLVGNTIYF; CDR3nt: TGTGCCAGCAGTTTAGTTGGAAACACCATATATTTT
len: 12; j_gene: TRBJ1-1; d_gene: NA; abundance: once; v_gene: TRBV7-3; CDR3aa: CASSLPGYEAFF; CDR3nt: TGTGCCAGCAGCTTACCAGGCTATGAAGCTTTCTTT
len: 14; j_gene: TRBJ2-2; d_gene: NA; abundance: NA; v_gene: TRBV11-2; CDR3aa: CASRPGPNTGELFF; CDR3nt: TGTGCCAGCAGGCCGGGACCAAACACCGGGGAGCTGTTTTTT
len: 15; j_gene: TRBJ1-2; d_gene: NA; abundance: once; v_gene: TRBV19; CDR3aa: CASTQKAGDNYGYTF; CDR3nt: TGTGCCAGTACCCAAAAGGCAGGGGATAACTATGGCTACACCTTC
len: 15; j_gene: TRBJ2-7; d_gene: TRBD2; abundance: NA; v_gene: TRBV6-5; CDR3aa: CASRGAGGMAYEQYF; CDR3nt: TGTGCCAGCAGGGGAGCGGGAGGGATGGCGTACGAGCAGTACTTC
len: 13; j_gene: TRBJ1-1; d_gene: TRBD1; abundance: NA; v_gene: TRBV19; CDR3aa: CASSREGQGEAFF; CDR3nt: TGTGCCAGTAGTAGGGAAGGACAGGGTGAAGCTTTCTTT
len: 16; j_gene: TRBJ2-7; d_gene: NA; abundance: few; v_gene: TRBV13; CDR3aa: CASSLMSGGLAYEQYF; CDR3nt: TGTGCCAGCAGCTTGATGTCGGGGGGCCTGGCCTACGAGCAGTACTTC
len: 17; j_gene: TRBJ2-5; d_gene: TRBD2; abundance: NA; v_gene: TRBV7-3; CDR3aa: CASSPLGLAGGRETQYF; CDR3nt: TGTGCCAGCAGCCCCCTAGGACTAGCGGGGGGGCGGGAGACCCAGTACTTC
len: 13; j_gene: TRBJ1-1; d_gene: NA; abundance: NA; v_gene: TRBV7-3; CDR3aa: CASSVSTRTEAFF; CDR3nt: TGTGCCAGCAGCGTGTCGACAAGAACTGAAGCTTTCTTT
len: 14; j_gene: TRBJ1-1; d_gene: NA; abundance: NA; v_gene: TRBV5-4; CDR3aa: CASSFWGATSEAFF; CDR3nt: TGTGCCAGCAGCTTTTGGGGCGCGACGAGCGAAGCTTTCTTT
len: 13; j_gene: TRBJ1-1; d_gene: NA; abundance: NA; v_gene: TRBV29-1; CDR3aa: CSATVGGNTEAFF; CDR3nt: TGCAGCGCCACGGTCGGCGGGAACACTGAAGCTTTCTTT
len: 15; j_gene: TRBJ2-3; d_gene: TRBD1; abundance: NA; v_gene: TRBV19; CDR3aa: CASNEGTALRDTQYF; CDR3nt: TGTGCCAGCAACGAAGGGACAGCCCTGCGCGATACGCAGTATTTT
len: 14; j_gene: TRBJ2-3; d_gene: TRBD1; abundance: once; v_gene: TRBV5-8; CDR3aa: CASTPGQGTDTQYF; CDR3nt: TGTGCCAGCACCCCGGGACAGGGAACAGATACGCAGTATTTT
len: 12; j_gene: TRBJ2-5; d_gene: NA; abundance: NA; v_gene: TRBV30; CDR3aa: CAWTTVSETQYF; CDR3nt: TGTGCCTGGACGACAGTATCAGAGACCCAGTACTTC